Listed below are T cell receptor beta chains from one sample, sequenced in a study of T cells expressing NK-cell markers. TCRdb re-called the 5' RACE reads, yielding one record per CDR3 amino acid sequence without DNA. Its clone listing holds a few hundred thousand distinct CDR3 sequences. The sample taken for sequencing was blood T cells: a sorted CD56 or NKG2C T cell subset, CD4+ or CD8+ T cells, or bulk PBMC T cells (not recorded which). The receptors were sampled from a man between 18 and 69 years old in good health. CDR3s include the opening cysteine and the closing phenylalanine or tryptophan.

v_gene	len	j_gene	CDR3aa
TRBV28	15	TRBJ2-3	CASSLLDRGPDTQYF
TRBV12-3/TRBV12-4	13	TRBJ2-1	CASSLRQVLEQFF
TRBV20-1	13	TRBJ2-3	CSVSGGRVDTQYF
TRBV11-2	18	TRBJ2-1	CASSLGAASPSSYNEQFF
TRBV6-1	14	TRBJ2-5	CASKISGAQETQYF
TRBV6-4	14	TRBJ2-7	CASSTLGVTYEQYF
TRBV30	14	TRBJ2-1	CAWSWREGISEQFF
TRBV4-2	14	TRBJ1-4	CASSLYAGSEKLFF
TRBV5-1	16	TRBJ1-1	CASSPYGGTLNTEAFF
TRBV6-1	15	TRBJ2-1	CASSRLAGLLNEQFF
TRBV18	15	TRBJ2-6	CASSPLVTGANVLTF
TRBV7-6	14	TRBJ1-5	CASSSGGYNQPQHF
TRBV29-1	12	TRBJ2-7	CSPNGTSAEQYF
TRBV3-1	12	TRBJ2-1	CASSHRGNEQFF
TRBV27	15	TRBJ2-4	CASSPWGFSKNIQYF
TRBV7-2	14	TRBJ1-1	CASSLGGKSTEAFF